The 25 T cell receptor beta chains reported below all come from one sample, sequenced in a study of T cell responses to AZD1222 COVID-19 vaccine. Repertoires were generated with immunoSEQ multiplex PCR, while TCRdb's copy carries only in-frame clones and drops some. The sample carries 90,000 to 130,000 clones, roughly 85% recorded once. The material sequenced was peripheral blood, taken on day 0 of AZD1222 vaccination. These receptors came from an adult in good health.

V gene TRBV4-2 combines with J gene TRBJ2-7, with D hard to call. This CDR3 region has 14 residues. Germline CDR1 is LGHNA and CDR2 is YNFKEQ. V lost 1 base and J lost 4, with 11 bases in between. CDR3 protein: CASSQGTRRYEQYF. The CDR3 DNA sequence: TGTGCCAGCAGCCAAGGGACCCGCCGGTACGAGCAGTACTTC.

The chain recombines TRBV19 with TRBJ2-5; 7 bases match TRBD2. The trim removed 5 bases at V and 5 bases at J, leaving 14 bases unmatched. The germline gives CDR1 LNHDA, CDR2 SQIVND (reference sequence). The CDR3 runs 16 residues. The chain's CDR3 is CASSGPRTGGGETQYF. The CDR3 bases are TGTGCCAGTAGTGGACCTAGAACGGGAGGTGGGGAGACCCAGTACTTC.

The chain recombines TRBV21-1 with TRBJ2-7; TRBD1, the D gene given by the table, was not confirmed from the DNA. TRBV21-1 is a pseudogene locus. The CDR3 runs 14 residues. This CDR3 is CARLRTGGTDEQYF. CDR3 in DNA: TGTGCCAGGCTGAGGACAGGGGGCACTGACGAGCAGTACTTC.

CDR3 region: CASSPAFGPYEQYF. The DNA of the CDR3 is TGTGCCAGCAGTCCAGCGTTTGGCCCATACGAGCAGTACTTC. The chain joins TRBV27 to TRBJ2-7; no reliable D call. The length of the CDR3 is 14 residues. The germline V and J ends were trimmed by 5 bases and 4 bases, with 15 bases remaining between them. The germline CDR1 and CDR2 sequences are MNHEY and SMNVEV (reference sequence).

The chain has TRBV12-3 or TRBV12-4 and TRBJ1-2; D is unresolved. This CDR3 spans 12 amino acids. Between the trimmed V and J ends, which lost 1 base and 4 bases, there was a span of 4 bases. The CDR3 DNA sequence: TGTGCCAGCAGTTTAGGCAGCTATGGCTACACCTTC. Amino acid sequence: CASSLGSYGYTF.

The genes are TRBV2 and TRBJ1-1, with D maybe TRBD1 (6 bases). From germline, CDR1 is SNHLY and CDR2 FYNNEI. The V gene lost 7 bases and the J gene lost 5 bases, with 20 bases spanning the gap. The CDR3 sequence is 15 residues long. CDR3 sequence (DNA): TGTGCCAGCATGGGGTCAGGGGATAGAAAAACTGAAGCTTTCTTT. Translating it yields CASMGSGDRKTEAFF.

V usage is TRBV14 and J usage is TRBJ2-7; TRBD2 is a possible D gene (5 bases). Germline V CDR1 and CDR2: SGHDN, FVKESK. The V and J ends lost 6 bases and 4 bases respectively, with 16 bases between them. The CDR3 totals 14 residues. CDR3 amino acids: CASSLRPGKYEQYF. CDR3 nucleotides: TGTGCCAGCAGTCTCCGACCGGGAAAATACGAGCAGTACTTC.

J is TRBJ1-1 and V is TRBV3-1 (or the pseudogene TRBV3-2), with D tentatively TRBD1 (5 bases). CDR3 length: 13 residues. The germline V gene encodes CDR1 LGHDT and CDR2 YNNKEL (reference sequence). The V end was cut by 1 base, the J end by 10 bases, with 13 bases between. The CDR3 coding sequence is TGTGCCAGCAGCCAAGGTGTCCTAGGGGTAGCTTTCTTT. Protein sequence: CASSQGVLGVAFF.

The V and J genes are TRBV6-5 and TRBJ1-5, with 9 bases matching TRBD1. V dropped 4 bases and J dropped 7; count of bases not matched to a gene: 8. The CDR3 length is 15 residues. Germline V gene data show CDR1 as MNHEY and CDR2 as SVGAGI. The CDR3 DNA is TGTGCCAGCAGTTTCACAGGGGGCACGGGACAGCCCCAGCATTTT. Its translation is CASSFTGGTGQPQHF.

This clone occurred once. The V gene is TRBV24-1, the J gene TRBJ1-4; no clear D gene. From germline, CDR1 is KGHDR and CDR2 SFDVKD. V lost 3 bases and J 0 bases, leaving 7 bases between the germline ends. CDR3 length: 15 residues. CDR3: CATSDGGTTNEKLFF. CDR3 DNA: TGTGCCACCAGTGATGGTGGGACAACTAATGAAAAACTGTTTTTT.

The chain uses TRBV2 and TRBJ2-7; 14 nucleotides match TRBD2. V gave up 8 bases and J gave up 2 bases; unmatched junction bases: 5. The germline V gene has CDR1 SNHLY and CDR2 FYNNEI. This CDR3 contains 15 residues. This chain's CDR3 is CASRGTSGGTYEQYF. For the CDR3, the DNA is TGTGCCAGCCGCGGGACTAGCGGGGGAACCTACGAGCAGTACTTC.

A remark on this clone: A read error may account for a junction end that differs from germline. The J gene is TRBJ2-2, the V gene TRBV7-7; tentative D call: TRBD2 (5 bases). Germline CDR1 SSHAT, CDR2 FNYEAQ (reference sequence). CDR3 size: 14 residues. CDR3 residues: CASSLVLGAGELFF. CDR3 DNA: TGTGCTAGCAGCTTAGTCCTGGGAGCCGGGGAGCTGTTTTTT.

The rearrangement links TRBV5-8 to TRBJ2-3, with D unresolved. V was clipped by 4 bases and J by 2 bases, with 14 bases between them. Germline V gene lookup returns CDR1 SGHTS and CDR2 YDEGEE. CDR3 length: 15 residues. In DNA form, the CDR3 reads TGTGCCAGCAGCCCCAGGTTGGGCCCCACAGATACGCAGTATTTT. Its translation: CASSPRLGPTDTQYF.

The rearrangement joins TRBV15 to TRBJ1-3; TRBD1 matches 7 bases. With V trimmed by 5 bases and J by 0 bases, 19 bases remained unmatched. Germline V gives CDR1 LNHNV, CDR2 YYDKDF (reference sequence). The CDR3 spans 20 residues. CDR3 protein: CATSYRPGRGAARSGNTIYF. CDR3 coding DNA: TGTGCCACCAGCTACCGCCCGGGCAGGGGGGCCGCACGCTCTGGAAACACCATATATTTT.

The gene calls are TRBV30 and TRBJ1-2; weak D call: TRBD1 (5 bases). The CDR3 covers 13 residues. Germline V lookup: CDR1 GTSNPN, CDR2 SVGIG (reference sequence). Trimming cost V 3 bases and J 3 bases, with 11 bases left between them. CDR3 sequence (DNA): TGTGCCTGGAGCCTGACAGCGGACTATGGCTACACCTTC. Amino acids: CAWSLTADYGYTF.

J is TRBJ2-5 and V is TRBV5-1; TRBD2 agrees at 16 bases. The V gene end was trimmed by 2 bases and the J gene end by 2 bases; junction bases not matched to a gene: 9. Germline V gives CDR1 SGHRS, CDR2 YFSETQ. The CDR3 length is 19 residues. CDR3 in amino acids: CASSFPGTSGGGRQETQYF. In DNA, the CDR3 is TGCGCCAGCAGCTTCCCCGGGACTAGCGGGGGGGGGCGTCAAGAGACCCAGTACTTC.

Only one count was recorded for this clone. V is TRBV6-2 or TRBV6-3 and J is TRBJ2-2, with 11 bases aligning to TRBD1. J lost 7 bases, V lost 0 bases, and 19 bases had no gene match. Germline V gene sequence: CDR1 MNHEY, CDR2 SVGEGT. CDR3 length equals 21 residues. CDR3 sequence reads: CASSYSTIGSDRGLEDGELFF. The CDR3 DNA reads as TGTGCCAGCAGTTACTCGACCATAGGCTCGGACAGGGGGCTGGAGGACGGGGAGCTGTTTTTT.

The chain uses TRBV6-5 and TRBJ2-6; maybe TRBD1 (5 bases). CDR3 length: 14 amino acids. Deletions cut 8 bases from V and 0 bases from J, with 8 bases between. Per germline, CDR1 MNHEY and CDR2 SVGAGI. CDR3 bases: TGTGCCAGCGAGACAGTCTCTGGGGCCAACGTCCTGACTTTC. Protein sequence: CASETVSGANVLTF.

This clone was counted only a few times. V is TRBV5-4 and J is TRBJ2-7; D may be TRBD1 (5 bases). The CDR3 runs to 12 residues. V was trimmed by 0 bases and J by 7 bases, leaving 8 bases between them. Germline CDR1 and CDR2: SGHNT and YYREEE (reference sequence). This CDR3 is CASSLGQREQYF. For the CDR3, the DNA is TGTGCCAGCAGCTTGGGACAGAGAGAGCAGTACTTC. Using reference TRBV5-4 and TRBJ2-7 for the parts outside the CDR3, the full variable domain is ETGVTQSPTHLIKTRGQQVTLRCSSQSGHNTVSWYQQALGQGPQFIFQYYREEENGRGNFPPRFSGLQFPNYSSELNVNALELDDSALYLCASSLGQREQYFGPGTRLTVT.

This chain connects TRBV11-2 to TRBJ2-6, with 7 nucleotides matching TRBD1. V shed 5 bases, J shed 2 bases, and the junction held 3 bases outside the gene matches. The CDR3 extends over 15 amino acids. Germline V gene data show CDR1 as SGHAT and CDR2 as FQNNGV. For the CDR3, the DNA is TGTGCCAGCAGCAAACAGGGGACTGGGGCCAACGTCCTGACTTTC. It translates to CASSKQGTGANVLTF.

The genes are TRBV18 and TRBJ2-1; 8 bases fit TRBD2. The CDR3 is 16 amino acids. The trim removed 0 bases at V and 8 bases at J, leaving 9 bases unmatched. CDR1 KGHSH and CDR2 LQKENI come from the germline V gene. The CDR3 spells CASSPPGTRSSHEQFF. CDR3 DNA: TGTGCCAGCTCACCACCGGGGACTAGAAGTAGCCATGAGCAGTTCTTC.

V usage is TRBV24-1 and J usage is TRBJ1-4; D unclear. Trimming left V 5 bases short and J 7 bases short, with 10 bases between. The CDR3 runs to 13 residues. Germline loops: CDR1 KGHDR, CDR2 SFDVKD. The CDR3 DNA follows: TGTGCCACCAGTGCTCTTAACAGTGAAAAACTGTTTTTT. This sequence encodes CATSALNSEKLFF.

V usage is TRBV27 and J usage is TRBJ1-3, with D maybe TRBD1 (5 bases). The CDR3 loop spans 13 amino acids. Germline CDR1 and CDR2: MNHEY and SMNVEV (reference sequence). V gave up 3 bases and J gave up 7 bases, with 10 bases separating them. CDR3 in amino acids: CASSLGQGNTIYF. In DNA form, the CDR3 reads TGTGCCAGCAGTTTGGGCCAGGGTAACACCATATATTTT.

The chain carries TRBV30 and TRBJ2-7, with D perhaps TRBD1 (6 bases). This CDR3 is 12 amino acids long. The germline gives CDR1 GTSNPN, CDR2 SVGIG (reference sequence). V lost 5 bases, J lost 3 bases, and 11 bases lay in between. DNA of the CDR3: TGTGCCTGGGGCGGACAGAACTACGAGCAGTACTTC. Its translation is CAWGGQNYEQYF.

The chain links TRBV5-4 to TRBJ2-3; the D gene is possibly TRBD1 (5 bases). The CDR3 extends over 13 amino acids. V gave up 5 bases and J gave up 2 bases, with 9 bases separating them. Germline V gives CDR1 SGHNT, CDR2 YYREEE (reference sequence). The CDR3 DNA is TGTGCCAGCAGTTCAGGGCTCACAGATACGCAGTATTTT. Protein product: CASSSGLTDTQYF.